The 20 T cell receptor beta chains in this list originate from one sample, sequenced in a study of blood T cell repertoires in COVID-19. Repertoires were generated with immunoSEQ multiplex PCR, while TCRdb's copy carries only in-frame clones and drops some. The sample contains roughly 130,000 clones, approximately 84% of which appear only once. The sample taken for sequencing was PBMCs or T cells enriched from blood (not recorded which). The origin of the receptors is a woman aged 50 to 65 with acute COVID-19.

The rearrangement links TRBV7-9 to TRBJ1-2, with a possible D match to TRBD1 (5 bases). V gave up 5 bases and J gave up 4 bases, with 11 bases separating them. The CDR3 length is 13 residues. Germline CDR1 SEHNR, CDR2 FQNEAQ (reference sequence). This CDR3 is CASSVGGTYGYTF. The CDR3 DNA reads as TGTGCCAGCAGCGTTGGGGGGACCTATGGCTACACCTTC.

DNA of the CDR3: TGTGCCAGCGGAGAGCAGGGGGATTTTTATGGCTACACCTTC. It yields the protein CASGEQGDFYGYTF. The gene calls are TRBV2 and TRBJ1-2; 7 bases agree with TRBD1. The CDR3 is 14 amino acids. Germline CDR1 and CDR2: SNHLY and FYNNEI. Trimming took 8 bases from V and 5 from J; bases not matched to a gene: 11. The whole variable domain, filled in from reference TRBV2 and TRBJ1-2, reads EPEVTQTPSHQVTQMGQEVILRCVPISNHLYFYWYRQILGQKVEFLVSFYNNEISEKSEIFDDQFSVERPDGSNFTLKIRSTKLEDSAMYFCASGEQGDFYGYTFGSGTRLTVV.

This clone has just one count. This chain joins TRBV18 and TRBJ1-1; possible D gene TRBD1, 5 bases. V was pared by 4 bases and J by 1 base, with 7 bases between. Germline V gene lookup returns CDR1 KGHSH and CDR2 LQKENI. This CDR3 is 13 amino acids long. CDR3 DNA: TGTGCCAGCTCACAGACAGAGAACACTGAAGCTTTCTTT. Its translation is CASSQTENTEAFF.

The CDR3 nucleotides read TGTGCCAGCAGGGCTCACTATGGCTACACCTTC. It specifies CASRAHYGYTF. The chain uses TRBV9 and TRBJ1-2; D call uncertain. Germline V lookup: CDR1 SGDLS, CDR2 YYNGEE. This CDR3 has 11 amino acids. V was shortened by 5 bases and J by 3 bases, with 5 bases between the two germline ends.

The CDR3 protein is CASSSLTGSYGYTF. For the CDR3, the DNA is TGTGCCAGCAGTTCCCTGACAGGGAGCTATGGCTACACCTTC. The chain recombines TRBV27 with TRBJ1-2; 7 bases are a match to TRBD1. Germline values: CDR1 MNHEY, CDR2 SMNVEV (reference sequence). The length of the CDR3 is 14 residues. V was clipped by 4 bases and J by 4 bases; unmatched bases: 6.

This clone showed up just a few times. V and J are TRBV30 and TRBJ2-3, with TRBD2 matching 11 bases. The V gene's germline CDR1 is GTSNPN and CDR2 SVGIG (reference sequence). V gave up 2 bases and J gave up 5 bases; unmatched junction bases: 9. The CDR3 contains 16 residues. This CDR3 reads CAWSTLTSGTGDTQYF. CDR3 nucleotide sequence: TGTGCCTGGAGTACCCTGACTAGCGGGACGGGAGATACGCAGTATTTT.

This chain joins TRBV5-1 and TRBJ2-6; D not certain. The germline CDR1 and CDR2 sequences are SGHRS and YFSETQ. V shed 3 bases and J shed 0 bases, with 13 bases lying between them. CDR3 length equals 17 residues. Written as DNA, the CDR3 is TGCGCCAGCAGCTATCCTTTGTCGAGCTCTGGGGCCAACGTCCTGACTTTC. Protein product: CASSYPLSSSGANVLTF.

The rearrangement joins TRBV6-5 to TRBJ2-7; the match to TRBD1 covers 11 bases. The CDR3 has 14 residues. V lost 6 bases, J lost 1 base, and 2 bases stayed unmatched. Looked up from germline, CDR1 is MNHEY and CDR2 is SVGAGI. CDR3 nucleotide sequence: TGTGCCAGCAGACGGGACAGGGGGTCCTACGAGCAGTACTTC. It codes for CASRRDRGSYEQYF.

The chain recombines TRBV6-1 with TRBJ1-5; no definite D call. The CDR3 covers 12 residues. The V end lost 3 bases, the J end lost 6 bases, and 6 bases lay between the germline ends. The germline gives CDR1 MNHNS, CDR2 SASEGT. The CDR3 loop is CASSERFQPQHF. The CDR3 DNA reads TGTGCCAGCAGTGAGAGGTTTCAGCCCCAGCATTTT.

This clone has only one observation. V and J are TRBV6-5 and TRBJ2-1; 9 nucleotides align to TRBD2. Germline loops: CDR1 MNHEY, CDR2 SVGAGI. The CDR3 is 16 residues long. The V segment lost 2 bases and the J segment 2 bases; nucleotides outside the gene matches: 4. The CDR3 loop reads CASSYETSGPYNEQFF. CDR3 nucleotides: TGTGCCAGCAGTTACGAGACTAGCGGTCCCTACAATGAGCAGTTCTTC.

The chain couples TRBV28 to TRBJ1-1; possibly TRBD1 for D (6 bases). The germline gives CDR1 MDHEN, CDR2 SYDVKM. V dropped 5 bases and J dropped 5 bases, with 6 bases sitting between them. This CDR3 comprises 11 residues. The CDR3 loop reads CASSTGTEAFF. CDR3 in DNA: TGTGCCAGCAGTACAGGGACTGAAGCTTTCTTT.

V and J are TRBV6-5 and TRBJ1-2; TRBD1 matches 8 bases. Germline V gives CDR1 MNHEY, CDR2 SVGAGI. The CDR3 consists of 13 residues. Trimming took 6 bases from V and 5 from J; bases not matched to a gene: 5. The CDR3 spells CASSPTGDYGYTF. CDR3 bases: TGTGCCAGCAGCCCGACAGGGGATTATGGCTACACCTTC.

V usage is TRBV28 and J usage is TRBJ2-3, with 8 bases aligning to TRBD2. Germline assignment: CDR1 MDHEN and CDR2 SYDVKM. The CDR3 spans 15 residues. V was clipped by 6 bases and J by 1 base; unmatched bases: 6. The CDR3 DNA sequence: TGTGCCAGCAGGGGGACTAGGACACGCACAGATACGCAGTATTTT. Its translation is CASRGTRTRTDTQYF.

This clone was counted a single time. This rearrangement joins TRBV5-8 to TRBJ2-6; weak D call: TRBD1 (6 bases). CDR3 length: 20 amino acids. Per the germline V gene, CDR1 is SGHTS and CDR2 is YDEGEE. V shed 4 bases and J shed 2 bases, with 25 bases lying between them. CDR3 amino acids: CASSPTWARQAPAGANVLTF. CDR3 nucleotides: TGTGCCAGCAGCCCCACCTGGGCTCGACAGGCCCCCGCTGGGGCCAACGTCCTGACTTTC.

V and J are TRBV3-1 (or the pseudogene TRBV3-2) and TRBJ1-6; 10 nucleotides line up with TRBD1. CDR3 size: 15 residues. V dropped 4 bases and J dropped 9; count of bases not matched to a gene: 6. Germline-derived CDR1 and CDR2 are LGHDT and YNNKEL (reference sequence). CDR3 loop: CASSRGQGRASPLHF. CDR3 bases: TGTGCCAGCAGCCGGGGACAGGGGAGAGCTTCACCCCTCCACTTT.

This CDR3 reads CAWSRGGQGYGYTF. CDR3 nucleotides: TGTGCCTGGAGTCGAGGGGGACAGGGGTATGGCTACACCTTC. The gene calls are TRBV30 and TRBJ1-2, with TRBD1 matching 10 bases. This CDR3 spans 14 amino acids. The J segment lost 5 bases and the V segment lost 2 bases, leaving 5 bases of the junction unmatched. Germline V gene sequence: CDR1 GTSNPN, CDR2 SVGIG (reference sequence).

This chain connects TRBV28 to TRBJ1-5; TRBD1 might be the D (5 bases). Trimming took 7 bases from V and 0 from J, leaving 16 bases between them. Germline V gene sequence: CDR1 MDHEN, CDR2 SYDVKM. CDR3 length: 16 amino acids. The CDR3, as DNA: TGTGCCAGCATCCGGGGGGGGACTTATAGCAATCAGCCCCAGCATTTT. As protein: CASIRGGTYSNQPQHF.

The J gene is TRBJ1-6, the V gene TRBV18, with 8 bases that match TRBD1. Germline CDR1 reads KGHSH; CDR2 reads LQKENI. The CDR3 is made up of 18 amino acids. J gave up 13 bases and V 6 bases, and 23 bases lay outside the gene matches. The chain's CDR3 is CASSPRGRGVSSSMPLHF. CDR3 coding DNA: TGTGCCAGCTCCCCCAGGGGGCGCGGGGTTTCTTCAAGTATGCCCCTCCACTTT.

In its sample, this clone was seen once. The rearrangement joins TRBV7-8 to TRBJ1-1; D is ambiguous. V shed 5 bases and J shed 7 bases, with 8 bases lying between them. The CDR3 totals 11 residues. Germline CDR1 reads SGHVS; CDR2 reads FQNEAQ. The CDR3 DNA reads TGTGCCAGCAGCCCGAACTATGAAGCTTTCTTT. It specifies CASSPNYEAFF.

V and J are TRBV11-2 and TRBJ1-2, with D perhaps matching TRBD1 (5 bases). Deletions cut 5 bases from V and 2 bases from J, with 9 bases between. This CDR3 is 13 amino acids long. CDR1 is SGHAT and CDR2 is FQNNGV in the germline V gene. The CDR3 protein is CASSRGGNYGYTF. CDR3 DNA sequence: TGTGCCAGCAGCCGGGGGGGAAACTATGGCTACACCTTC.